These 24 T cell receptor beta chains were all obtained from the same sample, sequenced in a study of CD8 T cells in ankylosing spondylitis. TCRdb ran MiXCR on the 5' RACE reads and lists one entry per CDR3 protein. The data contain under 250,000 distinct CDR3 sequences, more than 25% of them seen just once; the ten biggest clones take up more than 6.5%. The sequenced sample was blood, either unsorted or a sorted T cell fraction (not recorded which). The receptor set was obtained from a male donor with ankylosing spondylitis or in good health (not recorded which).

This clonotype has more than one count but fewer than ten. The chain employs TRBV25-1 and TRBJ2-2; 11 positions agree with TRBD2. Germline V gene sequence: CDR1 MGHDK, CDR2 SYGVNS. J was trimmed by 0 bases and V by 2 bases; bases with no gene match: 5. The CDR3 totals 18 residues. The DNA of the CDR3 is TGTGCCAGCAGTGAAGTGCCGGGACTAGCGGCGAACACCGGGGAGCTGTTTTTT. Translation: CASSEVPGLAANTGELFF.

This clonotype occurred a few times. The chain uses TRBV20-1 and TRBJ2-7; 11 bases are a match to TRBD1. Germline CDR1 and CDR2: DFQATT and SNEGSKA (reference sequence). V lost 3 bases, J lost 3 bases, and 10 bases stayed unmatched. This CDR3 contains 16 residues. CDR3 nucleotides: TGCAGTGCTAGTCCCGCGGCCGGGACAGGGGGCTACGAGCAGTACTTC. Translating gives CSASPAAGTGGYEQYF.

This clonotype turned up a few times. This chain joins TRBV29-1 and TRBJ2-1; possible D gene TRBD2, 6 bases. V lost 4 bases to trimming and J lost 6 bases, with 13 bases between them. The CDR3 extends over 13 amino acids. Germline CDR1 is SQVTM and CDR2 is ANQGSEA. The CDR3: CSVGWGGGNEQFF. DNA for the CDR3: TGCAGCGTTGGATGGGGAGGCGGCAATGAGCAGTTCTTC.

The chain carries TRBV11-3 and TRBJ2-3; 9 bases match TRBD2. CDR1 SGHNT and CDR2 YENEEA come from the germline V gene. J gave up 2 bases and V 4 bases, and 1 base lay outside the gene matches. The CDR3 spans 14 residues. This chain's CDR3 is CASSSSGNTDTQYF. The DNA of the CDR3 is TGTGCCAGCAGCTCTAGCGGGAACACAGATACGCAGTATTTT. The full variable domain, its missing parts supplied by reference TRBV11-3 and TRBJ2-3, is EAGVVQSPRYKIIEKKQPVAFWCNPISGHNTLYWYLQNLGQGPELLIRYENEEAVDDSQLPKDRFSAERLKGVDSTLKIQPAELGDSAVYLCASSSSGNTDTQYFGPGTRLTVL.

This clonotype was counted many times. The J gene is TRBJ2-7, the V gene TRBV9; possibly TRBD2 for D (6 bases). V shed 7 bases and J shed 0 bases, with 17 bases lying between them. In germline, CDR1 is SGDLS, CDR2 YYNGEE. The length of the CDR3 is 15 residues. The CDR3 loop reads CASGPTSSSSYEQYF. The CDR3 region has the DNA TGTGCCAGCGGCCCAACTAGCTCCAGCTCCTACGAGCAGTACTTC.

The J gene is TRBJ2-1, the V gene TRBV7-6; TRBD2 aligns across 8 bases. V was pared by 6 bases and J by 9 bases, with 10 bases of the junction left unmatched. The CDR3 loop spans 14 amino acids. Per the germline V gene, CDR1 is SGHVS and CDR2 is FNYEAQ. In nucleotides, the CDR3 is TGTGCCAGCAGTTTGGAAGCGGGAGAGGGTGAGCAGTTCTTC. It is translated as CASSLEAGEGEQFF.

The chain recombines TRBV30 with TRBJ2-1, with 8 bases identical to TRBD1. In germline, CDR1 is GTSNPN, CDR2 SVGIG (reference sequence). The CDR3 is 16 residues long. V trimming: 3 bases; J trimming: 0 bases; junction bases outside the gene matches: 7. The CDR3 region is CAWSRTGSGSYNEQFF. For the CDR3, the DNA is TGTGCCTGGAGCCGGACAGGGTCAGGCTCCTACAATGAGCAGTTCTTC. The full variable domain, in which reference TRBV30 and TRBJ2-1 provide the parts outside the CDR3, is SQTIHQWPATLVQPVGSPLSLECTVEGTSNPNLYWYRQAAGRGLQLLFYSVGIGQISSEVPQNLSASRPQDRQFILSSKKLLLSDSGFYLCAWSRTGSGSYNEQFFGPGTRLTVL.

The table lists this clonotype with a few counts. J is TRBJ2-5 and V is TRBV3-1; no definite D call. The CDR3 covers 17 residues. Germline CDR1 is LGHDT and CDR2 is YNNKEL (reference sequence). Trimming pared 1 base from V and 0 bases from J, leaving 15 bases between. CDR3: CASSQAEIQKYQETQYF. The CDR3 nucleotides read TGTGCCAGCAGCCAAGCCGAAATCCAGAAGTACCAAGAGACCCAGTACTTC.

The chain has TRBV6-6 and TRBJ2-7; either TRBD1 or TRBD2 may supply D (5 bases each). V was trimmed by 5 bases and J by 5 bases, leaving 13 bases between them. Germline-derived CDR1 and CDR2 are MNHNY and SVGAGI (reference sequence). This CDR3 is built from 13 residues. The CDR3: CASSPIRGDEQYF. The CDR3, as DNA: TGTGCCAGCAGTCCAATCCGGGGCGACGAGCAGTACTTC.

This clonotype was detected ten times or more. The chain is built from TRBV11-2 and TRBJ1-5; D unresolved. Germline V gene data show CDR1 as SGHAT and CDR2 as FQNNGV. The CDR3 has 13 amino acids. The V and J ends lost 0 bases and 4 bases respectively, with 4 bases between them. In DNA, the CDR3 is TGTGCCAGCAGCTTAGAGCGAAATCAGCCCCAGCATTTT. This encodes CASSLERNQPQHF.

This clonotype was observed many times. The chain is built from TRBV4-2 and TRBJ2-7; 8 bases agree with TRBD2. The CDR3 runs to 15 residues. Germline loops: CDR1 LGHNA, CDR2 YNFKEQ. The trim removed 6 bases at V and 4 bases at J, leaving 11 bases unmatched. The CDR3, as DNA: TGTGCCAGCAGTTCCACCGGGACTAGAGCTTACGAGCAGTACTTC. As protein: CASSSTGTRAYEQYF.

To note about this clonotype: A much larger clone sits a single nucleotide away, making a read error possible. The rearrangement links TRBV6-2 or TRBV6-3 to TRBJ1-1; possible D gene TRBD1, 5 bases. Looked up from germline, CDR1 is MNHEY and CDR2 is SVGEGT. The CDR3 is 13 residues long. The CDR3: CDSNDVGGTEAFF. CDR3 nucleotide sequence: TGTGACAGCAACGACGTGGGGGGGACTGAAGCTTTCTTT.

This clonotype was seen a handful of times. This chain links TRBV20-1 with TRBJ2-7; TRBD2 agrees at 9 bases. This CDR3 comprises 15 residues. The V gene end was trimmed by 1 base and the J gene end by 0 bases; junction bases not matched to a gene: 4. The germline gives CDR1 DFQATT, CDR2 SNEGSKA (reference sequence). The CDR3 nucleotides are TGCAGTGCTAGAGGGGGTAGCGGGAGCTCCTACGAGCAGTACTTC. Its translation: CSARGGSGSSYEQYF.

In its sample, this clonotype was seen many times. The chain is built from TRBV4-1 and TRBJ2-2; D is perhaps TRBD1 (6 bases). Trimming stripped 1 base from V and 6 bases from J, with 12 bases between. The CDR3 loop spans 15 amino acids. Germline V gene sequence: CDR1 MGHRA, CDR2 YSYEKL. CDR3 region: CASSQVGQGSGELFF. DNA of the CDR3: TGCGCCAGCAGCCAAGTAGGGCAGGGGTCCGGGGAGCTGTTTTTT.

The CDR3 nucleotides are TGTGCCACCAGTGAAGGGACAGGGTCATACGAGCAGTACTTC. Translated: CATSEGTGSYEQYF. The genes are TRBV24-1 and TRBJ2-7, with 9 nucleotides matching TRBD1. The CDR3 has 14 residues. The ends lost 4 bases at V and 4 bases at J; junction bases unmatched: 4. CDR1 is KGHDR and CDR2 is SFDVKD in the germline V gene.

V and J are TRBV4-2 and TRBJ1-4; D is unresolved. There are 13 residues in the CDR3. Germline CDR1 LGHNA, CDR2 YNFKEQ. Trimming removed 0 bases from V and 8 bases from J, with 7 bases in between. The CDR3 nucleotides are TGTGCCAGCAGCCAAGATCTGGGGGAAAAACTGTTTTTT. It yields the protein CASSQDLGEKLFF.

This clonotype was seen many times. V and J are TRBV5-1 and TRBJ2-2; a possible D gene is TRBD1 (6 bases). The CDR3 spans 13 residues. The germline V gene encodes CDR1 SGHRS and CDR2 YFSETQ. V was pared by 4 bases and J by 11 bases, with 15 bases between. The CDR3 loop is CASSLDRNAELFF. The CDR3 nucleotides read TGCGCCAGCAGCCTGGACAGAAATGCTGAGCTGTTTTTT.

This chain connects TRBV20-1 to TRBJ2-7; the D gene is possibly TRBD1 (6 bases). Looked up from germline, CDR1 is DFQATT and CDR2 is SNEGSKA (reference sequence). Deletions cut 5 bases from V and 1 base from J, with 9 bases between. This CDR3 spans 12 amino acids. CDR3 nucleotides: TGCAGTGCTCCTGGACAGTCCTACGAGCAGTACTTC. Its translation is CSAPGQSYEQYF.

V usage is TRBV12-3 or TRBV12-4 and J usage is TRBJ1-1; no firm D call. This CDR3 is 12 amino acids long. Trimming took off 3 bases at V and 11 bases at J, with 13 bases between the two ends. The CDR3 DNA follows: TGTGCCAGCAGTTTCGTCGGGTTAAATGCTTTCTTT. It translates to CASSFVGLNAFF.

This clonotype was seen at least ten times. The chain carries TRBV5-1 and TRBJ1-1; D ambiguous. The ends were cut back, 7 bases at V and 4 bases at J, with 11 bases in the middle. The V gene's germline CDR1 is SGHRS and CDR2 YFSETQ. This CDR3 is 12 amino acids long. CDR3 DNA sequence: TGCGCCAGCTCCCCGTCGGGCACTGAAGCTTTCTTT. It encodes CASSPSGTEAFF. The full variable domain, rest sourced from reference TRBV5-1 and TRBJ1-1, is KAGVTQTPRYLIKTRGQQVTLSCSPISGHRSVSWYQQTPGQGLQFLFEYFSETQRNKGNFPGRFSGRQFSNSRSEMNVSTLELGDSALYLCASSPSGTEAFFGQGTRLTVV.

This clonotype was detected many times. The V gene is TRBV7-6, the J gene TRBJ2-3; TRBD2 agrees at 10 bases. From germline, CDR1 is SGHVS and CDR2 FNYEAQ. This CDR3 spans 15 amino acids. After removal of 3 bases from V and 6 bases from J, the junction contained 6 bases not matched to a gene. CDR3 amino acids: CASSFLAGERDTQYF. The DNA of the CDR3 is TGTGCCAGCAGCTTTCTAGCGGGAGAGAGGGATACGCAGTATTTT.

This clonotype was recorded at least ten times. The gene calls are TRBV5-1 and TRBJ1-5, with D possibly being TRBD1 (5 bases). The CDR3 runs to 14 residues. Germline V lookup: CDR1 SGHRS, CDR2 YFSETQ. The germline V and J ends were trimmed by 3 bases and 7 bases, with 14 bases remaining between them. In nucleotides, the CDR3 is TGCGCCAGCAGCTCGTCAGGGCAAGGACAGCCCCAGCATTTT. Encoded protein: CASSSSGQGQPQHF. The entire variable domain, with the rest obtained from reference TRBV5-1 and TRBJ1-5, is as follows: KAGVTQTPRYLIKTRGQQVTLSCSPISGHRSVSWYQQTPGQGLQFLFEYFSETQRNKGNFPGRFSGRQFSNSRSEMNVSTLELGDSALYLCASSSSGQGQPQHFGDGTRLSIL.

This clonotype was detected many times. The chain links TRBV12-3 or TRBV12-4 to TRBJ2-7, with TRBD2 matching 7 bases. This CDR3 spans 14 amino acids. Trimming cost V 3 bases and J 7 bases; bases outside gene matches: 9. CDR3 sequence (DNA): TGTGCCAGCAGTTTGGGGGGAGGGTCCTTAGAGCAGTACTTC. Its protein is CASSLGGGSLEQYF.

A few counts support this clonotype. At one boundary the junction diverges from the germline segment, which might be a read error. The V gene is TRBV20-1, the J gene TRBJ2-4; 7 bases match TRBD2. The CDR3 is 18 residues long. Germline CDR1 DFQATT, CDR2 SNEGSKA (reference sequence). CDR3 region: CCASGETMGYLAKNIQYF. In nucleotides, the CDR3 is TGCTGTGCTAGCGGCGAGACAATGGGATACTTAGCCAAAAACATTCAGTACTTC.